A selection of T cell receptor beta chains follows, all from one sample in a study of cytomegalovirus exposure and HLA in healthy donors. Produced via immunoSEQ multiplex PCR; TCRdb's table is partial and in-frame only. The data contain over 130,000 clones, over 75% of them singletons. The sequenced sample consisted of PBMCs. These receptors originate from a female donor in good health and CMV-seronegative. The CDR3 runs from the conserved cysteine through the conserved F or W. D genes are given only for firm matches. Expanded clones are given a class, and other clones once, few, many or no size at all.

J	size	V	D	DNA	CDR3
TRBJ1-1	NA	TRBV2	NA	TGTGCCAGCTCTGGTTGGGGGGTAAACACTGAAGCTTTCTTT	CASSGWGVNTEAFF
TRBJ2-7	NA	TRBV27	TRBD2	TGTGCCAGCAGTCGTGCCACTAGCGGGCGAACCTACGAGCAGTACTTC	CASSRATSGRTYEQYF
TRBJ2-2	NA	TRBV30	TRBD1	TGTGCCTGGATAAGGGGGACAGGGTTTTCCGGGGAGCTGTTTTTT	CAWIRGTGFSGELFF
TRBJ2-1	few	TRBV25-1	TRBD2	TGTGCCAGCGGGAGGGAGACTCCCTACAATGAGCAGTTCTTC	CASGRETPYNEQFF
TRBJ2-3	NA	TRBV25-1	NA	TGTGCCAGCAGTGAATCCGAGTTCCCTAGCACAGATACGCAGTATTTT	CASSESEFPSTDTQYF
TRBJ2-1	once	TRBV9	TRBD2	TGTGCCAGCAGCAAGAGGAGCGGGACGGAAAATGAGCAGTTCTTC	CASSKRSGTENEQFF
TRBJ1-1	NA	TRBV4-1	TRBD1	TGCGCCAGCAGCCAAGATCCGGTATGGGGACAGATGAACACTGAAGCTTTCTTT	CASSQDPVWGQMNTEAFF
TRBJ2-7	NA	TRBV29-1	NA	TGCAGCGTTGCTGGGGGGATTCCACGGGACGAGCAGTACTTC	CSVAGGIPRDEQYF
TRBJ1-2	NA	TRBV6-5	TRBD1	TGTGCCAGCAGTTACTCCCGGGATACAGGGGTCTATGGCTACACCTTC	CASSYSRDTGVYGYTF
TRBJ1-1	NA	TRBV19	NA	TGTGCCAGTAGTATCCGGGGAGCTGAAGCTTTCTTT	CASSIRGAEAFF
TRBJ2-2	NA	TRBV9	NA	TGTGCCAGCAGCGTAACTCCTAGCTGGAACACCGGGGAGCTGTTTTTT	CASSVTPSWNTGELFF
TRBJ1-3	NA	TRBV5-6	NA	TGTGCCAGCAGCTCGGACAGCGCGGCTGGAAACACCATATATTTT	CASSSDSAAGNTIYF
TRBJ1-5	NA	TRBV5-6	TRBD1	TGTGCCAGCAGCTTGGTGGCAGGGGGGAATCAGCCCCAGCATTTT	CASSLVAGGNQPQHF
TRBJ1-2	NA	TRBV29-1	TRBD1	TGCAGCGTTGAAGCGGGGACAGGGGGGGGCTACACCTTC	CSVEAGTGGGYTF
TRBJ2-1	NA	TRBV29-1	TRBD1	TGCAGCGTTAATCACGGGACAGGTTACAATGAGCAGTTCTTC	CSVNHGTGYNEQFF
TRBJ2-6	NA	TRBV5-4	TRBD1	TGTGCCAGCAGCCACCGGGTGGGACAGTTCCTCCTCTCTGGGGCCAACGTCCTGACTTTC	CASSHRVGQFLLSGANVLTF
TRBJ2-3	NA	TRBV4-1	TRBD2	TGCGCCAGCAGCCCACTAGCGGGAGGGACAGATACGCAGTATTTT	CASSPLAGGTDTQYF
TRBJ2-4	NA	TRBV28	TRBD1	TGTGCCAGCAGTTTCCGACAGGGCGATCGGGCCAAAAACATTCAGTACTTC	CASSFRQGDRAKNIQYF
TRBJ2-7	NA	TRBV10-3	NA	TGTGCCATCCATGACGGCTCGGGAAGCTACGAGCAGTACTTC	CAIHDGSGSYEQYF
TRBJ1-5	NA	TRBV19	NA	TGTGCCAGTAGTATCCGGGGACACAATCAGCCCCAGCATTTT	CASSIRGHNQPQHF
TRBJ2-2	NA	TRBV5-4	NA	TGTGCCAGCAGCTTAGGGCTAGCAACCGGGGAGCTGTTTTTT	CASSLGLATGELFF
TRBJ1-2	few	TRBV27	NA	TGTGCCAGCAGTCTGACAGGCGAGGGCTACACCTTC	CASSLTGEGYTF
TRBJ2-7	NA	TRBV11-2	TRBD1	TGTGCCAGCAGCCTCCGGGACAGTCAGGTCTACGAGCAGTACTTC	CASSLRDSQVYEQYF
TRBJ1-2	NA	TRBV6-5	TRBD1	TGTGCCAGCAGTTACTCGCCGGGACAGGCTATCTATGGCTACACCTTC	CASSYSPGQAIYGYTF
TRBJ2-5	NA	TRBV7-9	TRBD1	TGTGCCAGCATTTCGACAGGGTCCCAAGAGACCCAGTACTTC	CASISTGSQETQYF
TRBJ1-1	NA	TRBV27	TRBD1	TGTGCCAGCAGTCCCACGGCCGGGACAGAGAACACTGAAGCTTTCTTT	CASSPTAGTENTEAFF
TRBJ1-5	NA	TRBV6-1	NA	TGTGCCAGCAGTGTACGGGGAAGCAATCAGCCCCAGCATTTT	CASSVRGSNQPQHF
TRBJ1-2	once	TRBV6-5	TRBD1	TGTGCCAGCAGTTCATGGGACAGCACTAACTATGGCTACACCTTC	CASSSWDSTNYGYTF
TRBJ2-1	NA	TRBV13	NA	TGTGCCAGCAGCTTAGGACAGGCCCTCGATGAGCAGTTCTTC	CASSLGQALDEQFF
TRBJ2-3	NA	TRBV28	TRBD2	TGTGCCAGCAGCGGGGGGGGCAGCTACACAGATACGCAGTATTTT	CASSGGGSYTDTQYF
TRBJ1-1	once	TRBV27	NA	TGTGCCAGCATCGACTCGTTGACCTCTGAAGCTTTCTTT	CASIDSLTSEAFF
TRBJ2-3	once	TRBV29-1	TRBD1	TGCAGCGTTGAAGCTGAAGACAGGGGAGATATCACAGATACGCAGTATTTT	CSVEAEDRGDITDTQYF
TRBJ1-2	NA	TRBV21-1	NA	TGTGCCAGCAGCAAACAGCCACAGGGGTTCGCTGATGGCTACACCTTC	CASSKQPQGFADGYTF
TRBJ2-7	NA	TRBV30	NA	TGTGCCTGGAGTGTACGTGCCAGGGTCACCTACGAGCAGTACTTC	CAWSVRARVTYEQYF
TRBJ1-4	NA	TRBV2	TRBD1	TGTGCCAGCAGGGGACAGGGGGCTGAGGAAAAACTGTTTTTT	CASRGQGAEEKLFF
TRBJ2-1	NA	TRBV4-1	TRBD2	TGCGCCAGCAGCCAACTCTTACCGGGACTAGCGGGTCCCCGTTCCTACAATGAGCAGTTCTTC	CASSQLLPGLAGPRSYNEQFF
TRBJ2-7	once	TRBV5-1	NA	TGCGCCAGCAGCTCCAAGACAGGCGCAGCTAACGACGAGCAGTACTTC	CASSSKTGAANDEQYF
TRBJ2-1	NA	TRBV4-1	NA	TGCGCCAGCAGCCAACCACGTTGGAGGGACCCAAAAAATGAGCAGTTCTTC	CASSQPRWRDPKNEQFF
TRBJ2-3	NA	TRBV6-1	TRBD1	TGTGCCAGCAGTGACGGGACAGGGTGGGCAGATACGCAGTATTTT	CASSDGTGWADTQYF
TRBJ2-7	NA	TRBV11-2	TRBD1	TGTGCCAGCAGCTTGGGACAGATCTACGAGCAGTACTTC	CASSLGQIYEQYF
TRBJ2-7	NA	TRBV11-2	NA	TGTGCCAGCAGCCTAAGCGCACTAGCCTCTGAGCAGTACTTC	CASSLSALASEQYF
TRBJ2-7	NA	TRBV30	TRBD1	TGTGCCTGGAGCGACCGGGACAGGCTCTACGAGCAGTACTTC	CAWSDRDRLYEQYF
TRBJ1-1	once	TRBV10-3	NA	TGTGCCATCACCGACAGGACGAACACTGAAGCTTTCTTT	CAITDRTNTEAFF
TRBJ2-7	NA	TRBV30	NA	TGTGCCTACGAGCGCGATTCGTTCTACGAGCAGTACTTC	CAYERDSFYEQYF
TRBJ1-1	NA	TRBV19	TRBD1	TGTGCCAGTTCCTACAGGGGCCACATGAACACTGAAGCTTTCTTT	CASSYRGHMNTEAFF
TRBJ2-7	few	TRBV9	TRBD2	TGTGCCAGCAGCGTATCATGGACTAGCGCAGGCGAGCAGTACTTC	CASSVSWTSAGEQYF
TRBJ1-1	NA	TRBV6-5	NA	TGTGCCAGCGGGAGTGGTCCTGAAGCTTTCTTT	CASGSGPEAFF
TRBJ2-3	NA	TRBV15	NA	TGTGCCACCCGGGGTAACGCAGATACGCAGTATTTT	CATRGNADTQYF
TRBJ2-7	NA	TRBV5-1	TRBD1	TGCGCCAGCCGCGGACAGGGGGCGTCCCCCTACGAGCAGTACTTC	CASRGQGASPYEQYF
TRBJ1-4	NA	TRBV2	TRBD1	TGTGCCAGCAGGGCAGGGGGAGCGGATGAAAAACTGTTTTTT	CASRAGGADEKLFF
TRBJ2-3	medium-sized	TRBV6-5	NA	TGTGCCAGCAGACTGCGGGATTCTTATACGCAGTATTTT	CASRLRDSYTQYF
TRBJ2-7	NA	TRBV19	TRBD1	TGTGCCAGTAGTATTAGGACAGGACCCCCCTACGAGCAGTACTTC	CASSIRTGPPYEQYF
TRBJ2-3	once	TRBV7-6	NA	TGTGCCAGCGCCTCTACTGCGAACACAGATACGCAGTATTTT	CASASTANTDTQYF
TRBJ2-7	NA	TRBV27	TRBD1	TGTGCCAGCAGTCACCCCCGGGACAGCTACGAGCAGTACTTC	CASSHPRDSYEQYF
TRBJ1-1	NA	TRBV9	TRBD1	TGTGCCAGCAGCGGTGGGACAGACCAGACTTTTAAGAACACTGAAGCTTTCTTT	CASSGGTDQTFKNTEAFF
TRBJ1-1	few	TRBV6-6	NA	TGTGCCAGCAGTTACTCGTGGGCAGGGTCGGCTTTCTTT	CASSYSWAGSAFF
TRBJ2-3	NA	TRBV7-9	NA	TGTGCCAGCAGCTGGGCCTCGGGCACAGATACGCAGTATTTT	CASSWASGTDTQYF